This T cell receptor (beta chain) was captured in a study of cytomegalovirus exposure and HLA in healthy donors. Study information: Early on, a data release was issued that held some 85 million unique TCRs from HLA-typed donors. The study placed 80% to 90% of its roughly 400 genotyped donors in the Caucasian-associated ancestry cluster. Overall study findings and caveats: It was reportedly the case that the classifier diagnosed cytomegalovirus status with high specificity and sensitivity. CMV serostatus was the only recorded immune exposure for donors.

Germline-derived CDR1 and CDR2 are SGHDT and YYEEEE. The CDR3 has 13 amino acids. With 3 bases clipped from V and 2 bases from J, the junction kept 1 base outside the gene matches. A multiplex PCR was run with 60 Vbeta primers and 13 Jbeta primers. Assay used: immunoSEQ multiplex PCR; TCRdb lists only in-frame clones, some missing. The data contain more than 80,000 clones, around 66% of them singletons. Points on this clone: Its specificity is not known.

J is TRBJ1-2 and V is TRBV5-6; 7 bases are shared with TRBD1. The sequence was collected from a woman between 40 and 55 years old in good health and CMV-seropositive. Sample: PBMCs. The CDR3, as DNA: TGTGCCAGCAGCTCACAGGGGAACTATGGCTACACCTTC. This gives the protein CASSSQGNYGYTF.